This T cell receptor (beta chain) was sequenced during a study of T cell responses to AZD1222 COVID-19 vaccine. In germline, CDR1 is SGHNT, CDR2 YYREEE (reference sequence). V gave up 2 bases and J gave up 5 bases; unmatched junction bases: 4. The CDR3 has 13 amino acids. TCRdb's table, derived via immunoSEQ multiplex PCR, lists solely in-frame clones and lacks some. The sample comprises about 79,000 clones, approximately 80% of which are singletons, and less than 25% rests with the top ten. This clone came up many times. Sequencing used peripheral blood, obtained on day 0 of AZD1222 vaccination. The chain recombines TRBV5-4 with TRBJ2-7, with 7 bases fitting TRBD1. This sequence was found in an adult in good health. CDR3 sequence (DNA): TGTGCCAGCAGCTTACAGGGGTCCAACGAGCAGTACTTC. Its translation is CASSLQGSNEQYF.